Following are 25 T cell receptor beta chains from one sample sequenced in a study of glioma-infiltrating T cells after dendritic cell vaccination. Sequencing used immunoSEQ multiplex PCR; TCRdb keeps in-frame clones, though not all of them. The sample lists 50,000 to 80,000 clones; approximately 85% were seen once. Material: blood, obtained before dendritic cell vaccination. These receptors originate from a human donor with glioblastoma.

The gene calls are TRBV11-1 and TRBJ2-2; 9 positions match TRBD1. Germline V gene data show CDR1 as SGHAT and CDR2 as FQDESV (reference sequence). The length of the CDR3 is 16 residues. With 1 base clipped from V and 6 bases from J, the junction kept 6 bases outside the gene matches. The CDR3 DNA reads TGTGCCAGCAGCTTAGATCGGACAGGGGTGTCCGGGGAGCTGTTTTTT. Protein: CASSLDRTGVSGELFF.

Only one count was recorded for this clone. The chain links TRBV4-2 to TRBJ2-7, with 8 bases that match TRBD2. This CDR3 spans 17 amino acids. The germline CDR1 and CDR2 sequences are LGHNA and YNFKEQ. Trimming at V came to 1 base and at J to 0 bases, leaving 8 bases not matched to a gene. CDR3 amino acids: CASSQGISGDVSYEQYF. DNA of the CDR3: TGTGCCAGCAGCCAAGGGATTAGCGGGGACGTCTCCTACGAGCAGTACTTC.

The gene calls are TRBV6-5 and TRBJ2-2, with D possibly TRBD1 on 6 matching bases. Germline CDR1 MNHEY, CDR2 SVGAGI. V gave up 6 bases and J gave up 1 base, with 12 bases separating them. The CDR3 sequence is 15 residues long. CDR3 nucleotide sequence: TGTGCCAGCAGGTCAGGGGCACTGAACACCGGGGAGCTGTTTTTT. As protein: CASRSGALNTGELFF.

The CDR3 DNA reads TGTGCCAGCAGGGTACCGGGGAAAAAACTGTTTTTT. Its protein product is CASRVPGKKLFF. V is TRBV28 and J is TRBJ1-4, with D hard to call. The CDR3 spans 12 residues. Trimming removed 6 bases at V and 9 bases at J, with 11 bases between. CDR1 and CDR2 (germline): MDHEN, SYDVKM.

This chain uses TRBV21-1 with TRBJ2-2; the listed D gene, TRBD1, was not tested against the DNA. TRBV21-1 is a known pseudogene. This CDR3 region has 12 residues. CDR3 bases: TGTGCCAGCAGCCAGGCCCCCGGGGAGCTGTTTTTT. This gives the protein CASSQAPGELFF.

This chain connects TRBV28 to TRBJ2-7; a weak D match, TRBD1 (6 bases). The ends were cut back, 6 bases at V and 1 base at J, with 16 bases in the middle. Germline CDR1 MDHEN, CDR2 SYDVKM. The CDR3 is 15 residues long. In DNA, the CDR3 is TGTGCCAGCAGCCGAACAGGGAGCGGTTCCTACGAGCAGTACTTC. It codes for CASSRTGSGSYEQYF.

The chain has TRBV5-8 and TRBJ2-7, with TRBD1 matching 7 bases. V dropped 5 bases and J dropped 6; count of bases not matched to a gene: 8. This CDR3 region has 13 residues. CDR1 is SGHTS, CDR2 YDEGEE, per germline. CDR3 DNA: TGTGCCAGCAGTGACAGGGCTTACCTCGAGCAGTACTTC. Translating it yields CASSDRAYLEQYF.

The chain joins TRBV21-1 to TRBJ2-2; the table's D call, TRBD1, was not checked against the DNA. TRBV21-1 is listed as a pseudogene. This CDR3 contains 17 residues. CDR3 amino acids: CASSDLTTGRSPGELFF. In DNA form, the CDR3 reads TGTGCCAGCAGTGACTTGACGACAGGGAGGTCGCCCGGGGAGCTGTTTTTT.

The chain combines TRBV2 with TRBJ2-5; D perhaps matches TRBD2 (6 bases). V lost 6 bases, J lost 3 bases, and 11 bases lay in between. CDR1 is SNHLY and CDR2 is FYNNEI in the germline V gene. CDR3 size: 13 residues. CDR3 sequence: CASSGTSEETQYF. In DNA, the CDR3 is TGTGCCAGCAGCGGGACTTCTGAAGAGACCCAGTACTTC. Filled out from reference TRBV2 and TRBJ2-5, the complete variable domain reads EPEVTQTPSHQVTQMGQEVILRCVPISNHLYFYWYRQILGQKVEFLVSFYNNEISEKSEIFDDQFSVERPDGSNFTLKIRSTKLEDSAMYFCASSGTSEETQYFGPGTRLLVL.

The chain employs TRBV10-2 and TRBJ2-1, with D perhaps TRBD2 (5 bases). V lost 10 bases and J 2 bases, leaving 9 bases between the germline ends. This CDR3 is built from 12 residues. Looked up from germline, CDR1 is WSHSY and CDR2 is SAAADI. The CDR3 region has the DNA TGCGCCATCTCGGGGACCTACAATGAGCAGTTCTTC. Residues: CAISGTYNEQFF.

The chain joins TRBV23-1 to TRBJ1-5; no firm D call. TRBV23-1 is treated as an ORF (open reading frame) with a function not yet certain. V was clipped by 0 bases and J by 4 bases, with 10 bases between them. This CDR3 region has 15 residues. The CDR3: CASSQSGEANQPQHF. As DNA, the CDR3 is TGCGCCAGCAGTCAATCTGGGGAGGCGAATCAGCCCCAGCATTTT.

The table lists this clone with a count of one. CDR3 sequence reads: CASSPRTGGTDTQYF. The DNA for the CDR3 is TGTGCCAGCAGCCCACGGACAGGGGGCACAGATACGCAGTATTTT. The chain has TRBV9 and TRBJ2-3; 9 nucleotides line up with TRBD1. V was clipped by 4 bases and J by 1 base; unmatched bases: 4. The germline CDR1 and CDR2 sequences are SGDLS and YYNGEE. The CDR3 length is 15 residues.

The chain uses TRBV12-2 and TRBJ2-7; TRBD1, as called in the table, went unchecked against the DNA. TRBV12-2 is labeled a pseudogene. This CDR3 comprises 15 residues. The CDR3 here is CASRLIWQNSYEQYF. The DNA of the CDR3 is TGTGCAAGTCGCTTGATTTGGCAGAACTCCTACGAGCAGTACTTC.

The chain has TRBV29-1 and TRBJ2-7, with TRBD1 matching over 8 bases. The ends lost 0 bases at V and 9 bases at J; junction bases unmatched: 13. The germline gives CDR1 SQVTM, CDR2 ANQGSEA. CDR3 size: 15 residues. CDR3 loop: CSVEDQGTGGARQYF. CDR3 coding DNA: TGCAGCGTTGAAGATCAGGGGACAGGAGGAGCAAGGCAGTACTTC.

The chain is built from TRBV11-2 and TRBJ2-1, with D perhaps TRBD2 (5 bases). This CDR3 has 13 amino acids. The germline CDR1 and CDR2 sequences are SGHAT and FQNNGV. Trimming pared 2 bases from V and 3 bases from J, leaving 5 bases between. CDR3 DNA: TGTGCCAGCAGCTTAACTAGCTACAATGAGCAGTTCTTC. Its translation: CASSLTSYNEQFF.

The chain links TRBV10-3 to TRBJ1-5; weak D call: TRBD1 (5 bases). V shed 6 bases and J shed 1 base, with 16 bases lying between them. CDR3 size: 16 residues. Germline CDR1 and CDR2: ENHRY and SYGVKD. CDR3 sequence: CAISEARVRSNQPQHF. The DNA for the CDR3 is TGTGCCATCAGCGAAGCCAGGGTCCGGAGCAATCAGCCCCAGCATTTT.

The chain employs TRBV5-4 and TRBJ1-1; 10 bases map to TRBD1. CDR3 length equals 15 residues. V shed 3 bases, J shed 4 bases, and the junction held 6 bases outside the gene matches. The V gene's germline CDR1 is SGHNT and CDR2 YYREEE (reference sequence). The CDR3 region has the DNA TGTGCCAGCAGCTGGGCAGACAGGGGGCCCACTGAAGCTTTCTTT. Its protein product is CASSWADRGPTEAFF.

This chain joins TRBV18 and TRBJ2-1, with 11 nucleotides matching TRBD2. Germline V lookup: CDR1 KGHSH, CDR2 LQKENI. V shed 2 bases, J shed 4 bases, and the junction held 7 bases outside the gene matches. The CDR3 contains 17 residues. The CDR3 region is CASSPGLAGRLYNEQFF. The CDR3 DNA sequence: TGTGCCAGCTCACCAGGACTAGCGGGTCGTCTATACAATGAGCAGTTCTTC.

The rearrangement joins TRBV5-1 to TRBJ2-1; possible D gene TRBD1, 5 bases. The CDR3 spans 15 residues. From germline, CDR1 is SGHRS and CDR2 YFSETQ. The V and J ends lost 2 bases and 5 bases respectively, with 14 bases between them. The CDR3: CASSFLGQDNNEQFF. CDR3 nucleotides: TGCGCCAGCAGCTTTTTGGGGCAGGATAACAATGAGCAGTTCTTC.

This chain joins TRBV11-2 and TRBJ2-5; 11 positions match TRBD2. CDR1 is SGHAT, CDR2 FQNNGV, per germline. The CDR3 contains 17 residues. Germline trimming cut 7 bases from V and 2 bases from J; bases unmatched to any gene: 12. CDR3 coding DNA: TGTGCCAGCAACTTGCTCTACCCTAGCGGGGGGCAAGAGACCCAGTACTTC. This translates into CASNLLYPSGGQETQYF.

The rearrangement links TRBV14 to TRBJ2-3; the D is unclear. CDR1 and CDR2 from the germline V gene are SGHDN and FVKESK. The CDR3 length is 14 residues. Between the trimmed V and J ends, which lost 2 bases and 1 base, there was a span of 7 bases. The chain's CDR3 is CASSQWAGTDTQYF. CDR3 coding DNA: TGTGCCAGCAGCCAATGGGCCGGCACAGATACGCAGTATTTT.

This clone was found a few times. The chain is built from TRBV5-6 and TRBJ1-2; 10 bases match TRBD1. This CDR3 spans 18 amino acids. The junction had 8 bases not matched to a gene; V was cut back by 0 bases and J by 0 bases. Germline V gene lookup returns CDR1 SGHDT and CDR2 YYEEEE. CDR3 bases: TGTGCCAGCAGCTTGGGATCGGGACAGGGGCTCGCTAACTATGGCTACACCTTC. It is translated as CASSLGSGQGLANYGYTF. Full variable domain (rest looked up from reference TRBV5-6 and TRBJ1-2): DAGVTQSPTHLIKTRGQQVTLRCSPKSGHDTVSWYQQALGQGPQFIFQYYEEEERQRGNFPDRFSGHQFPNYSSELNVNALLLGDSALYLCASSLGSGQGLANYGYTFGSGTRLTVV.

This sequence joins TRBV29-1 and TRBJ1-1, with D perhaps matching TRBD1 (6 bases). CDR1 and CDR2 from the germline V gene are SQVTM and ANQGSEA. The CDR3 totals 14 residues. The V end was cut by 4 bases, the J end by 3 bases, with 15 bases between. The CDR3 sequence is CSVAQGRRYTEAFF. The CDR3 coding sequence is TGCAGCGTTGCACAGGGAAGGAGGTACACTGAAGCTTTCTTT.

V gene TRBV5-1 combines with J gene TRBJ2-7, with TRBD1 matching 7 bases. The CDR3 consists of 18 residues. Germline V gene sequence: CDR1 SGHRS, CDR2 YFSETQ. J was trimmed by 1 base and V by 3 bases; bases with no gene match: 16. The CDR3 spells CASSYLTPGQSNSYEQYF. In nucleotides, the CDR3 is TGCGCCAGCAGCTATCTAACCCCGGGACAGTCAAATTCCTACGAGCAGTACTTC.

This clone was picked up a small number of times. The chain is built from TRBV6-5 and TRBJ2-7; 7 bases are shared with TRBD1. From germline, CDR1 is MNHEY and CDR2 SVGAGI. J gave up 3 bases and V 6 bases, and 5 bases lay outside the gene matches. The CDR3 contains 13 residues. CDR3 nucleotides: TGTGCCAGCAGCCCGAGGGACAGCTACGAGCAGTACTTC. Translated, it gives CASSPRDSYEQYF.